A selection of T cell receptor beta chains follows, all from one sample in a study of T cell responses to AZD1222 COVID-19 vaccine. Assay used: immunoSEQ multiplex PCR; TCRdb lists only in-frame clones, some missing. The sample includes roughly 67,000 clones, around nine tenths of them seen just once. Specimen: peripheral blood, collected on day 0 of AZD1222 vaccination. Every receptor here comes from an adult in good health. The conserved cysteine and the conserved F or W are not part of the CDR3 here. The order of the fields is D gene, V gene, J gene, CDR3 protein. D genes are given only for firm matches.

>NA|TRBV21-1|TRBJ1-1
ASSKALEGNTEAF
>NA|TRBV6-2/TRBV6-3|TRBJ2-1
ASSYGKGGGTPYNEQF
>TRBD2|TRBV6-2/TRBV6-3|TRBJ2-7
ASSYGSSGTYEQY
>TRBD2|TRBV6-1|TRBJ2-1
ASSELAGVFEQF
>NA|TRBV27|TRBJ1-5
ASSLPNQPQH
>TRBD1|TRBV11-2|TRBJ1-5
ASSLQGADQPQH
>NA|TRBV25-1|TRBJ1-1
ASSGAVNTEAF
>NA|TRBV18|TRBJ1-5
ASSPRGGRYQPQH
>NA|TRBV6-1|TRBJ1-3
ASSESGGGNTIY
>NA|TRBV2|TRBJ2-2
ASSETGAGELF
>TRBD2|TRBV4-1|TRBJ2-3
ASSRREGLAGPTDTQY
>NA|TRBV28|TRBJ1-6
ASRLGFRNSPLH
>NA|TRBV5-1|TRBJ1-1
ASRPLAGGNTEAF
>TRBD1|TRBV3-1/TRBV3-2|TRBJ1-1
ASSQRTGRQNTEAF
>NA|TRBV6-1|TRBJ1-5
ASSASGGMSNQPQH
>TRBD2|TRBV7-2|TRBJ2-7
ASSTSGSYEQY
>TRBD2|TRBV4-2|TRBJ2-1
ASSQRLATYNEQF
>TRBD1|TRBV4-2|TRBJ1-4
ASSQERGRQGSEKLF
>NA|TRBV24-1|TRBJ2-7
ATSDLRAGNEQY
>NA|TRBV7-8|TRBJ1-5
ASSLGGRQPQH
>TRBD1|TRBV10-3|TRBJ2-7
AIWQGVHPDEQY
>NA|TRBV5-5|TRBJ1-3
ASSLAFMSNTIY
>TRBD1|TRBV11-3|TRBJ1-1
ASSLAGQGSTEAF
>TRBD1|TRBV7-9|TRBJ1-1
ASSTGQGSTEAF
>NA|TRBV6-2/TRBV6-3|TRBJ2-5
ASSYGWETQY
>NA|TRBV19|TRBJ1-5
ASSAHGFGVPQH
>NA|TRBV2|TRBJ1-4
ASHEGISEKLF
>NA|TRBV11-2|TRBJ2-1
ASSRALGYNEQF
>NA|TRBV4-3|TRBJ2-2
ASSQEGWGYRVTGELF
>TRBD1|TRBV5-5|TRBJ1-1
ASSFGWAGGGNTEAF
>NA|TRBV30|TRBJ2-1
AWSGTDYNEQF
>TRBD1|TRBV7-9|TRBJ2-7
ASSSPGQGAEQY
>NA|TRBV10-2|TRBJ1-2
ATTDGPYGYT
>NA|TRBV6-2/TRBV6-3|TRBJ2-1
ASSYGYRGSYNEQF
>NA|TRBV29-1|TRBJ2-1
SVEGDRQFYNEQF
>NA|TRBV5-1|TRBJ2-3
ASSLDDSRADTQY
>NA|TRBV21-1|TRBJ2-3
ASSKEGPGGREGRSDTQY
>NA|TRBV6-6|TRBJ1-3
ASKGSRTSGNTIY